Included here is one T cell receptor (beta chain) sequence, with context. This clone's antigen is unknown. One base away there is no much larger clone; base qualities are not given. This sample's time point label indicates: peripheral blood 6 weeks after treatment start. A total of around 30 patients with locally advanced or metastatic urothelial carcinoma, treated at Memorial Sloan Kettering on a trial protocol, made up the cohort. Peripheral blood mononuclear cells were collected pretreatment and during treatment, at between 1 and 8 total time points per patient. The Qiagen DNeasy Blood extraction kit was used to purify genomic DNA from total PBMCs and tumor samples. PBMCs were collected pretreatment and during treatment, and were isolated and stored as previously described. Synthetic TCR analog templates were spiked into each PCR so that absolute template abundance could be estimated from read counts. Using the immunoSEQ assay, TCRbeta CDR3 regions were amplified from genomic DNA with bias-controlled V and J gene primers. Rearranged TCRbeta segments were sequenced at approximately 20X coverage. In the original analysis: Sequencing errors were corrected by clustering and CDR3s were annotated against IMGT to assign V, D and J genes. Out-of-frame and stop-codon sequences were excluded, and only productive TCRbeta rearrangements were used in downstream analyses. Clonality was computed as one minus Shannon entropy normalized by the log of the number of unique productive sequences. Fisher's exact test with Benjamini-Hochberg correction, using a cutoff of adjusted p below 0.01, was how clones that differed between time points or between blood and tumor were identified. This immuneACCESS table, as held by TCRdb, lists in-frame sequences with V and J called but not all clones. Of the missing ones, under half trace to an unresolved V gene in checked studies; the others have no known cause. The V and J calls and clone size come from that table; D and trimming were worked out from the DNA. Across this sample there are about 120,000 clones, with less than 95% seen only once. Approximately 3.8% of the sample is held by the ten biggest clonotypes.

The sample comes from a study of PD-L1 blockade in urothelial cancer (dated by TCRdb to about 2017). About the study as a whole: Therapy was started in the mid-2010s for all patients, and atezolizumab 1,200 mg was administered intravenously every 3 weeks. About 90% of the roughly 29 patients were identified as males with urothelial cancer of bladder origin, and a prior smoking history was reported by 18 of 29 patients. An ECOG performance status of 0 or 1 was recorded for the patients, and 0 to 3 prior chemotherapy regimens had been received by the patients. Blood samples were analyzed at 3 weeks after treatment start (second dose) and at 6 weeks after treatment start. A median of 141,255 T cells and 80,000 to 95,000 unique TCRs was obtained from blood samples, and a median clonality of roughly 0.08 was observed. The study was an exploratory multi-omic analysis of somatic, immune and clinical correlates of response to PD-L1 blockade with atezolizumab in urothelial cancer. Pretreatment tumor samples, along with matched peripheral blood serially collected before and after atezolizumab treatment, were subjected to TCR sequencing. Durable clinical benefit meant progression-free survival longer than 6 months, and TCR features were also tested against progression-free and overall survival. Whole exome sequencing and RNA sequencing of pretreatment tumors were performed alongside TCR sequencing in the same patients. Durable clinical benefit was achieved by nine patients but not by the remaining 20. Twenty-nine patients had pretreatment blood TCR-seq, around 25 had at least one posttreatment blood collection, and around 25 had tumor TCR-seq. What the study reported, not specific to this receptor: A pretreatment peripheral blood TCR clonality below the median was linked to improved progression-free and overall survival. Small sample size (n ≈ 30) and many exploratory analyses mean the results are intended to be hypothesis-generating. Among patients with durable benefit, tumor-associated TCR clones showed greater expansion in peripheral blood 3 weeks after treatment started (n ≈ 21, p = 0.022).

Reading the germline V gene gives CDR1 LGHNA and CDR2 YNFKEQ. The CDR3 contains 20 residues, cysteine and phenylalanine counted. Just the 60-base CDR3 DNA is kept, in frame starting at base 1. Trimming leaves V shorter by 6 bases and J shorter by 4 bases, with the junction holding 20 bases beyond the gene matches. Specimen: PBMCs, collected around atezolizumab (anti-PD-L1) treatment. Recombination linked TRBV4-2 to TRBJ2-3; TRBD1 fits 12 bases in the junction. The TCR sequence derives from a man aged 60 to 69 with urothelial cancer. The DNA sequence is as follows: TGTGCCAGCAGACAGATCAAGACGGGGGGACAGGGGGCAGCGGCAGATACGCAGTATTTT. This codes for CASRQIKTGGQGAAADTQYF.